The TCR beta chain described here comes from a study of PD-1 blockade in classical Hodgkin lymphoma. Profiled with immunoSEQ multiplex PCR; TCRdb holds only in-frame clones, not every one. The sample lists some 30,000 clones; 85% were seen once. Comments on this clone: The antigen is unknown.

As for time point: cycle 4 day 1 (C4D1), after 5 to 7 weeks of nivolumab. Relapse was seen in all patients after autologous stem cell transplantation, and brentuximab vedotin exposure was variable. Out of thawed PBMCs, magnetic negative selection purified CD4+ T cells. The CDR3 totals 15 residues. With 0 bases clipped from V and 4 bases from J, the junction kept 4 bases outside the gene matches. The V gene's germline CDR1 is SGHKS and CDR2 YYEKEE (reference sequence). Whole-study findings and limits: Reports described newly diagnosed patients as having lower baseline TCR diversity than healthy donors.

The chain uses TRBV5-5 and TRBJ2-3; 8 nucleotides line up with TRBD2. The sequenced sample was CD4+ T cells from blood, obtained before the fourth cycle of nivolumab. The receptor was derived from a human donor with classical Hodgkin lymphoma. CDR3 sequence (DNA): TGTGCCAGCAGCTTGGAAGGCGGGAGGCCAGATACGCAGTATTTT. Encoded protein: CASSLEGGRPDTQYF.